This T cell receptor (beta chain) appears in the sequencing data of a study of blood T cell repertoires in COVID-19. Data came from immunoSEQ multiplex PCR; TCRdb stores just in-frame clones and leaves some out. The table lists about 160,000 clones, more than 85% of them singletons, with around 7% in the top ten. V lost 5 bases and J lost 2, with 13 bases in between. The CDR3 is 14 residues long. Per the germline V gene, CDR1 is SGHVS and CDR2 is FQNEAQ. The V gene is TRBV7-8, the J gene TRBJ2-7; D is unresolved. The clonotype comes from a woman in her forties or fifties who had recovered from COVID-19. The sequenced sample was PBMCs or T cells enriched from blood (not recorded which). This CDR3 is CASSRSDLTYEQYF. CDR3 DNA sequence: TGTGCCAGCAGCCGCAGCGACTTAACCTACGAGCAGTACTTC.